Ten or more counts support the clone carrying this T cell receptor (beta chain). No antigen is known for it. Amplification targeted TCR beta CDR3 regions from RNA transcripts. HTBI primers were the set used in a first-round RT-PCR of the TCR CDR3. Each CDR3 protein gets one entry after TCRdb re-called the multiplex PCR reads with MiXCR. Of about half a million distinct CDR3 sequences in the sample, around 24% were seen once. A NOSPECS grade of at least 4, a Clinical Activity Score of at least 3 and duration under 3 months were recorded in ophthalmopathy patients. From germline, CDR1 is MNHEY and CDR2 SVGAGI. With 3 bases removed from V and 0 bases from J, the gap between germline ends came to 12 bases. The CDR3 consists of 17 residues. These data come from a study of T cells in Graves' hyperthyroidism and ophthalmopathy. Broader study findings: Most clonotypes expanded in thyroid above 0.001 were likewise present in blood. Before onset, by a median of approximately 5.9 months, the model predicted ophthalmopathy.

V usage is TRBV6-5 and J usage is TRBJ2-6, with a tentative D call TRBD2 (5 bases). The sample taken for sequencing was blood. The sequence was collected from a woman in her 30s with Graves' ophthalmopathy. CDR3 residues: CASSYGLTSSGANVLTF. CDR3 DNA: TGTGCCAGCAGTTATGGACTGACCAGCTCTGGGGCCAACGTCCTGACTTTC.